These 24 T cell receptor beta chains came from one sample sequenced in a study of blood T cell repertoires in COVID-19. The repertoire was sequenced with immunoSEQ multiplex PCR; TCRdb's copy has only in-frame clones and lacks some. The profile shows approximately 190,000 clones, roughly 90% of them singletons. Material for sequencing was peripheral blood. These TCRs come from a woman in her forties who had recovered from COVID-19.

The genes are TRBV7-2 and TRBJ1-2; D remains ambiguous. Trimming removed 1 base at V and 8 bases at J, with 11 bases between. The CDR3 totals 13 residues. Germline CDR1 reads SGHTA; CDR2 reads FQGNSA. CDR3 nucleotide sequence: TGTGCCAGCAGCTTAGGGGCAGTAGAAGGCTACACCTTC. Its protein is CASSLGAVEGYTF. Drawing the rest from reference TRBV7-2 and TRBJ1-2, the complete variable domain is GAGVSQSPSNKVTEKGKDVELRCDPISGHTALYWYRQSLGQGLEFLIYFQGNSAPDKSGLPSDRFSAERTGGSVSTLTIQRTQQEDSAVYLCASSLGAVEGYTFGSGTRLTVV.

The chain recombines TRBV11-1 with TRBJ1-6; D is ambiguous. Trimming left V 5 bases short and J 5 bases short, with 10 bases between. Germline CDR1 and CDR2: SGHAT and FQDESV (reference sequence). The CDR3 is made up of 14 amino acids. CDR3 protein: CASSAGGDNSPLHF. CDR3 nucleotide sequence: TGTGCCAGCAGCGCAGGAGGCGATAATTCACCCCTCCACTTT.

The rearrangement uses TRBV7-9 and TRBJ2-3; tentatively, D is TRBD2 (5 bases). Trimming left V 5 bases short and J 4 bases short, with 13 bases between. The CDR3 contains 14 residues. From germline, CDR1 is SEHNR and CDR2 FQNEAQ (reference sequence). The CDR3 sequence: CASSLTTSSDTQYF. CDR3 DNA: TGTGCCAGCAGCCTGACTACATCCTCAGATACGCAGTATTTT.

V gene TRBV19 combines with J gene TRBJ1-5; no reliable D call. Germline V gives CDR1 LNHDA, CDR2 SQIVND (reference sequence). This CDR3 has 14 amino acids. Deletions cut 3 bases from V and 3 bases from J, with 9 bases between. The CDR3 DNA sequence: TGTGCCAGTAGTATGGTGGCGGACAATCAGCCCCAGCATTTT. As protein: CASSMVADNQPQHF.

The chain combines TRBV5-1 with TRBJ1-5; possible D gene TRBD1, 6 bases. From germline, CDR1 is SGHRS and CDR2 YFSETQ. The CDR3 has 15 amino acids. The V and J ends lost 0 bases and 3 bases respectively, with 10 bases between them. CDR3 residues: CASSLGSGVNQPQHF. As DNA, the CDR3 is TGCGCCAGCAGCTTGGGGTCAGGGGTCAATCAGCCCCAGCATTTT.

The chain carries TRBV7-8 and TRBJ2-1; 8 nucleotides match TRBD2. Germline assignment: CDR1 SGHVS and CDR2 FQNEAQ. The junction had 10 bases not matched to a gene; V was cut back by 6 bases and J by 6 bases. This CDR3 comprises 15 residues. CDR3 sequence (DNA): TGTGCCAGCAGTCTTGGACTAGCTTCGGGCAATGAGCAGTTCTTC. This translates into CASSLGLASGNEQFF.

This sequence joins TRBV4-2 and TRBJ2-1; TRBD2 matches at 10 bases. Per germline, CDR1 LGHNA and CDR2 YNFKEQ. Losses at the gene ends were 3 bases for V and 3 bases for J; bases not matched to a gene: 5. This CDR3 spans 16 amino acids. The CDR3 sequence: CASSQIAGGVYNEQFF. For the CDR3, the DNA is TGTGCCAGCAGCCAGATAGCGGGAGGAGTCTACAATGAGCAGTTCTTC.

The chain couples TRBV12-3 or TRBV12-4 to TRBJ1-5, with D uncertain. Trimming took 6 bases from V and 7 from J, leaving 13 bases between them. This CDR3 has 13 amino acids. The CDR3 nucleotides are TGTGCCAGCAGCGAGCCCCCGGGACAGCCCCAGCATTTT. Residues: CASSEPPGQPQHF.

With respect to this clone: One end of the junction fails to match germline, which may point to a read error. The V call is TRBV18, the J call TRBJ2-7, with unresolved D. From germline, CDR1 is KGHSH and CDR2 LQKENI. This CDR3 spans 15 amino acids. This CDR3 is CASSTPERVLDEQYF. Written as DNA, the CDR3 is TGTGCCAGCTCAACACCCGAAAGAGTTCTCGACGAGCAGTACTTC. The variable domain in full, with the rest retrieved from reference TRBV18 and TRBJ2-7, is NAGVMQNPRHLVRRRGQEARLRCSPMKGHSHVYWYRQLPEEGLKFMVYLQKENIIDESGMPKERFSAEFPKEGPSILRIQQVVRGDSAAYFCASSTPERVLDEQYFGPGTRLTVT.

This clone was observed a handful of times. The chain links TRBV5-1 to TRBJ2-6; D ambiguous. V was cut by 4 bases and J by 0 bases, with 14 bases left in between. Germline CDR1 SGHRS, CDR2 YFSETQ. This CDR3 is 17 amino acids long. The CDR3 DNA reads TGCGCCAGCAGCCCCACCCCCCCAGGCTCTGGGGCCAACGTCCTGACTTTC. It translates to CASSPTPPGSGANVLTF.

This chain links TRBV7-2 with TRBJ2-3, with 7 nucleotides matching TRBD2. Unmatched junction bases numbered 16, after V lost 2 bases and J lost 5 bases. This CDR3 is built from 18 residues. CDR1 and CDR2 from the germline V gene are SGHTA and FQGNSA. The CDR3 coding sequence is TGTGCCAGCAGCTTATATTATCGTGGGGCGGGAGTCAAAGATACGCAGTATTTT. It is translated as CASSLYYRGAGVKDTQYF. The complete variable domain, with remaining parts taken from reference TRBV7-2 and TRBJ2-3, reads GAGVSQSPSNKVTEKGKDVELRCDPISGHTALYWYRQSLGQGLEFLIYFQGNSAPDKSGLPSDRFSAERTGGSVSTLTIQRTQQEDSAVYLCASSLYYRGAGVKDTQYFGPGTRLTVL.

The J gene is TRBJ2-2, the V gene TRBV5-1, with TRBD1 identical over 8 bases. Germline-derived CDR1 and CDR2 are SGHRS and YFSETQ. CDR3 size: 14 residues. The V and J ends lost 3 bases and 7 bases, in that order; junction bases with no gene match: 5. The CDR3 nucleotides read TGCGCCAGCAGCTCGGGACAGGAGTACGGGGAGCTGTTTTTT. Translating gives CASSSGQEYGELFF.

The genes are TRBV30 and TRBJ1-6; TRBD1 matches at 7 bases. This CDR3 spans 14 amino acids. V gave up 5 bases and J gave up 5 bases; unmatched junction bases: 6. CDR1 GTSNPN and CDR2 SVGIG come from the germline V gene (reference sequence). The CDR3 loop reads CAWDRGQNNSPLHF. As DNA, the CDR3 is TGTGCCTGGGATAGGGGACAGAATAATTCACCCCTCCACTTT.

This clone was picked up one time. The chain links TRBV7-2 to TRBJ2-7; 11 positions agree with TRBD2. CDR1 and CDR2 (germline): SGHTA, FQGNSA. The CDR3 runs to 15 residues. The J segment lost 6 bases and the V segment lost 6 bases, leaving 10 bases of the junction unmatched. The CDR3 spells CASRQTSGSYGEQYF. Written as DNA, the CDR3 is TGTGCCAGCAGGCAAACTAGCGGGAGTTACGGCGAGCAGTACTTC.

This rearrangement joins TRBV29-1 to TRBJ2-7; D is unresolved. With 6 bases removed from V and 0 bases from J, the gap between germline ends came to 15 bases. Per the germline V gene, CDR1 is SQVTM and CDR2 is ANQGSEA. The CDR3 has 14 amino acids. Here the CDR3 reads CSVPLGGSSYEQYF. DNA of the CDR3: TGCAGCGTGCCCCTAGGCGGTAGCTCCTACGAGCAGTACTTC.

This clone was detected a few times. V and J are TRBV7-8 and TRBJ1-2; 7 bases map to TRBD1. V was clipped by 5 bases and J by 0 bases; unmatched bases: 3. CDR1 and CDR2 from the germline V gene are SGHVS and FQNEAQ. The CDR3 totals 14 residues. The CDR3 sequence is CASSVGTANYGYTF. The CDR3 DNA reads TGTGCCAGCAGCGTCGGGACAGCTAACTATGGCTACACCTTC.

This clone has only one observation. The chain couples TRBV7-2 to TRBJ1-4; TRBD1 aligns across 8 bases. After removal of 5 bases from V and 7 bases from J, the junction contained 9 bases not matched to a gene. Looked up from germline, CDR1 is SGHTA and CDR2 is FQGNSA. The CDR3 runs 15 residues. Here the CDR3 reads CASSTTGVGGEKLFF. The CDR3 DNA reads as TGTGCCAGCAGCACGACAGGGGTTGGGGGTGAAAAACTGTTTTTT.

This chain links TRBV27 with TRBJ1-1, with 8 nucleotides matching TRBD1. The V gene's germline CDR1 is MNHEY and CDR2 SMNVEV (reference sequence). Trimming removed 5 bases from V and 13 bases from J; junction bases left unmatched: 18. CDR3 size: 15 residues. The DNA for the CDR3 is TGTGCCAGCAGTCTGACCTGGGACAGGAGCCAATCTCGTTTCTTT. It encodes CASSLTWDRSQSRFF.

The V call is TRBV4-1, the J call TRBJ1-5, with 9 bases lining up with TRBD1. V lost 0 bases, J lost 6 bases, and 6 bases stayed unmatched. The germline CDR1 and CDR2 sequences are MGHRA and YSYEKL. The CDR3 is made up of 16 amino acids. The CDR3 DNA reads TGCGCCAGCAGCCAAGATGGGACAGGGCGCGGTCAGCCCCAGCATTTT. It is translated as CASSQDGTGRGQPQHF.

The chain has TRBV10-2 and TRBJ1-2; 9 bases align to TRBD1. The trim removed 0 bases at V and 4 bases at J, leaving 12 bases unmatched. Looked up from germline, CDR1 is WSHSY and CDR2 is SAAADI. The CDR3 is 18 amino acids. This CDR3 reads CASSESGQGGDFGYGYTF. CDR3 in DNA: TGCGCCAGCAGTGAGTCGGGACAGGGTGGGGATTTTGGCTATGGCTACACCTTC.

The chain links TRBV4-1 to TRBJ1-5; no firm D call. This CDR3 spans 14 amino acids. Looked up from germline, CDR1 is MGHRA and CDR2 is YSYEKL. With 0 bases removed from V and 9 bases from J, the gap between germline ends came to 12 bases. CDR3 bases: TGCGCCAGCAGCCAAGATCGCGGGATCGGGCCCCAGCATTTT. Translated: CASSQDRGIGPQHF.

The chain recombines TRBV2 with TRBJ1-1; the D gene is possibly TRBD1 (5 bases). CDR1 is SNHLY, CDR2 FYNNEI, per germline. The V and J ends lost 3 bases and 3 bases respectively, with 11 bases between them. The CDR3 sequence is 14 residues long. The CDR3 spells CASSDRGSDTEAFF. DNA for the CDR3: TGTGCCAGCAGTGACCGGGGGTCGGACACTGAAGCTTTCTTT.

This clone was recorded only once. The chain couples TRBV30 to TRBJ2-7; 12 positions agree with TRBD1. Per germline, CDR1 GTSNPN and CDR2 SVGIG (reference sequence). CDR3 length equals 16 residues. After removal of 5 bases from V and 5 bases from J, the junction contained 13 bases not matched to a gene. CDR3 region: CAWAPRWGQGAHEQYF. CDR3 in DNA: TGTGCCTGGGCCCCTCGTTGGGGACAGGGGGCCCACGAGCAGTACTTC.

The J gene is TRBJ2-3, the V gene TRBV9; 8 nucleotides match TRBD1. This CDR3 contains 14 residues. The ends lost 4 bases at V and 3 bases at J; junction bases unmatched: 4. Germline CDR1 SGDLS, CDR2 YYNGEE. CDR3 residues: CASSQGASTDTQYF. In DNA form, the CDR3 reads TGTGCCAGCAGCCAGGGGGCGAGTACAGATACGCAGTATTTT.